This T cell receptor (beta chain) appears in the sequencing data of a study of early T cells in non-severe SARS-CoV-2 infection. Study overall: Chains stayed unpaired after sequencing of bulk RNA from unsorted whole blood. Study results and caveats: Database matching using VDJdb favored anti-spike CD8 responses, with private and CD4 specificities left missing.

This CDR3 spans 16 amino acids. In germline, CDR1 is SEHNR, CDR2 FQNEAQ (reference sequence). Germline trimming cut 1 base from V and 4 bases from J; bases unmatched to any gene: 9. The protocol attached unique molecular identifiers to individual cDNA molecules. TCRdb used MiXCR to reprocess the 5' RACE reads, holding one entry per CDR3 protein. The profile covers more than 20,000 distinct CDR3 sequences, with about 4.8% appearing a single time and around 5.2% taken by the ten largest. This clonotype showed up many times. No antigen is known for it. The sequence was collected from an adult who was a healthcare worker with PCR-confirmed SARS-CoV-2 infection or an uninfected control (not recorded which). This chain connects TRBV7-9 to TRBJ1-2; the match to TRBD1 covers 7 bases. The sequencing input was whole blood. CDR3 loop: CASSLVRGPGGYGYTF. The DNA of the CDR3 is TGTGCCAGCAGCTTAGTCCGCGGCCCAGGGGGCTATGGCTACACCTTC.